The rows below give T cell receptor beta chains drawn from one sample of a study of CD8 T cells in Susac syndrome. One entry per CDR3 protein, called by TCRdb with MiXCR from the immunoSEQ multiplex PCR reads. Of around 71,000 distinct CDR3 sequences in the sample, roughly 93% were seen once. The sample taken for sequencing was CD4+ T cells from PBMCs. These receptor sequences come from a human donor with Susac syndrome. The CDR3 runs from the conserved cysteine through the conserved F or W. D genes are given only for firm matches.

TRBV6-5,.,TRBJ2-3,CASSYLLTDTQYF
TRBV7-2,.,TRBJ1-2,CASSLAASNYGYTF
TRBV30,TRBD1,TRBJ1-2,CAWSLRQGARGYTF
TRBV4-2,.,TRBJ1-2,CASSQVGEWDRYGYTF
TRBV2,.,TRBJ1-5,CASSEAGTSNQPQHF
TRBV2,.,TRBJ2-3,CASSDESRLSTDTQYF
TRBV7-2,.,TRBJ1-1,CASSRGGGSYTEAFF
TRBV7-9,.,TRBJ1-2,CASSSERANYGYTF
TRBV3-1,.,TRBJ1-1,CASSPQPRVNTEAFF
TRBV7-2,.,TRBJ1-2,CASTLNQGGYTF
TRBV2,.,TRBJ2-5,CASSEGLLAETQYF
TRBV6-5,TRBD1,TRBJ2-2,CASSYSGDRGPTGELFF
TRBV21-1,.,TRBJ2-1,CASRASYNEQFF
TRBV12-3/TRBV12-4,.,TRBJ2-5,CASSLAGAGEETQYF
TRBV19,.,TRBJ1-5,CASSIIPVSNQPQHF
TRBV28,.,TRBJ2-7,CASLSQIGTSYEQYF